A single sample is the source of the 18 T cell receptor beta chains below, sequenced in a study of T cell responses to AZD1222 COVID-19 vaccine. Measured with immunoSEQ multiplex PCR; TCRdb has only the in-frame clones, and not every one. The sample includes about 140,000 clones, 92% of them seen just once. Sequences were derived from peripheral blood, sampled on day 0 of AZD1222 vaccination. Every receptor here comes from an adult in good health.

The V call is TRBV11-2, the J call TRBJ2-3; 9 bases agree with TRBD2. From germline, CDR1 is SGHAT and CDR2 FQNNGV. The CDR3 is 15 residues long. V lost 1 base to trimming and J lost 7 bases; unmatched junction nucleotides: 6. The CDR3 coding sequence is TGTGCCAGCAGCTTAGTGCGCGGGGGGGCATATACGCAGTATTTT. As protein: CASSLVRGGAYTQYF.

CDR3 nucleotides: TGTGCCAGCAGCCAAGGAAAATGGGGGGGTGGCTACACCTTC. As protein: CASSQGKWGGGYTF. The V call is TRBV3-1 (or the pseudogene TRBV3-2), the J call TRBJ1-2, with D perhaps TRBD1 (5 bases). CDR3 length: 14 residues. Trimming cost V 1 base and J 7 bases, with 13 bases left between them. CDR1 LGHDT and CDR2 YNNKEL come from the germline V gene (reference sequence).

This chain connects TRBV27 to TRBJ2-3, with a weak D call TRBD1 (6 bases). V was trimmed by 6 bases and J by 2 bases, leaving 21 bases between them. Germline V gene sequence: CDR1 MNHEY, CDR2 SMNVEV (reference sequence). The CDR3 length is 17 residues. The CDR3 reads CASRHTRMGALTDTQYF. CDR3 coding DNA: TGTGCCAGCAGACACACGAGGATGGGGGCCCTCACAGATACGCAGTATTTT.

The sample holds one count of this clone. V usage is TRBV3-1 (or the pseudogene TRBV3-2) and J usage is TRBJ2-7; 13 bases fit TRBD2. The V gene's germline CDR1 is LGHDT and CDR2 YNNKEL (reference sequence). With V trimmed by 4 bases and J by 6 bases, 12 bases remained unmatched. This CDR3 has 17 amino acids. CDR3 DNA: TGTGCCAGCAGCCTTACCCGGACTAGCGGGAGTATAATCGAGCAGTACTTC. Translated: CASSLTRTSGSIIEQYF.

The chain joins TRBV11-2 to TRBJ2-2, with a possible D match to TRBD2 (5 bases). Looked up from germline, CDR1 is SGHAT and CDR2 is FQNNGV. V lost 3 bases to trimming and J lost 0 bases, with 17 bases between them. The CDR3 is made up of 18 amino acids. The CDR3: CASSLWLGRATNTGELFF. Here the CDR3 DNA reads TGTGCCAGCAGCTTGTGGTTGGGGAGAGCTACGAACACCGGGGAGCTGTTTTTT.

This rearrangement joins TRBV2 to TRBJ1-2; D ambiguous. The CDR3 covers 12 residues. V was shortened by 2 bases and J by 13 bases, with 14 bases between the two germline ends. CDR1 and CDR2 (germline): SNHLY, FYNNEI. CDR3 nucleotide sequence: TGTGCCAGCAGTGAACGGACTCGGGATTGCACCTTC. This sequence encodes CASSERTRDCTF. Based on the CDR3 plus reference TRBV2 and TRBJ1-2, the full variable domain is EPEVTQTPSHQVTQMGQEVILRCVPISNHLYFYWYRQILGQKVEFLVSFYNNEISEKSEIFDDQFSVERPDGSNFTLKIRSTKLEDSAMYFCASSERTRDCTFGSGTRLTVV.

The genes are TRBV6-5 and TRBJ2-7, with D uncertain. Germline-derived CDR1 and CDR2 are MNHEY and SVGAGI. V was trimmed by 2 bases and J by 3 bases, leaving 8 bases between them. The CDR3 is 13 amino acids. In DNA form, the CDR3 reads TGTGCCAGCAGTTACCGAAACCACTACGAGCAGTACTTC. It encodes CASSYRNHYEQYF.

The chain recombines TRBV9 with TRBJ1-4; D is perhaps TRBD1 (6 bases). Germline V gene sequence: CDR1 SGDLS, CDR2 YYNGEE. The CDR3 runs to 14 residues. V gave up 7 bases and J gave up 8 bases, with 18 bases separating them. CDR3 in DNA: TGTGCCAGCTCCAGCCGGGGGGGGCGAGAAAAACTGTTTTTT. Its translation: CASSSRGGREKLFF.

V usage is TRBV19 and J usage is TRBJ1-3; possible D gene TRBD1, 5 bases. The CDR3 covers 15 residues. CDR1 LNHDA and CDR2 SQIVND come from the germline V gene (reference sequence). Trimming removed 3 bases at V and 0 bases at J, with 9 bases between. CDR3: CASSIGGDSGNTIYF. The CDR3 nucleotides are TGTGCCAGTAGTATCGGGGGAGACTCTGGAAACACCATATATTTT.

V is TRBV6-4 and J is TRBJ2-7; 7 bases map to TRBD1. The CDR3 has 16 amino acids. Per germline, CDR1 MRHNA and CDR2 SNTAGT. V trimming: 0 bases; J trimming: 0 bases; junction bases outside the gene matches: 5. The CDR3 DNA reads TGTGCCAGCAGTGACTCCCGGGACAGATTCTCCTACGAGCAGTACTTC. Its translation is CASSDSRDRFSYEQYF.

This chain joins TRBV19 and TRBJ2-7; D uncertain. This CDR3 has 13 residues. Trimming took off 5 bases at V and 6 bases at J, with 14 bases between the two ends. Germline V gene sequence: CDR1 LNHDA, CDR2 SQIVND (reference sequence). The CDR3 loop is CASSYQPDFEQYF. The DNA for the CDR3 is TGTGCCAGTAGTTACCAACCCGATTTCGAGCAGTACTTC.

The genes are TRBV7-2 and TRBJ1-1; D gene unclear. The CDR3 sequence is 13 residues long. From germline, CDR1 is SGHTA and CDR2 FQGNSA. V was pared by 1 base and J by 4 bases, with 7 bases between. The CDR3 coding sequence is TGTGCCAGCAGCTTAGAAGGCTTCACTGAAGCTTTCTTT. This gives the protein CASSLEGFTEAFF.

The rearrangement links TRBV3-1 (or the pseudogene TRBV3-2) to TRBJ2-7; either TRBD1 or TRBD2 may fit D (6 bases each). Germline CDR1 is LGHDT and CDR2 is YNNKEL (reference sequence). With 5 bases removed from V and 3 bases from J, the gap between germline ends came to 14 bases. The CDR3 consists of 14 residues. CDR3 sequence (DNA): TGTGCCAGCAGCAAAGGGGGGTTTAACTACGAGCAGTACTTC. This gives the protein CASSKGGFNYEQYF.

The genes are TRBV5-1 and TRBJ1-4, with no clear D. Looked up from germline, CDR1 is SGHRS and CDR2 is YFSETQ. Trimming left V 2 bases short and J 6 bases short, with 5 bases between. The CDR3 has 12 residues. The DNA of the CDR3 is TGCGCCAGCAGCTTCTTTGATGAAAAACTGTTTTTT. It encodes CASSFFDEKLFF.

V gene TRBV6-5 combines with J gene TRBJ2-5; D unclear. CDR1 MNHEY and CDR2 SVGAGI come from the germline V gene. V shed 6 bases and J shed 5 bases, with 10 bases lying between them. This CDR3 has 12 residues. The CDR3 DNA is TGTGCCAGCAGGGCCCTTGGGGAGACCCAGTACTTC. Translation: CASRALGETQYF.

The chain has TRBV2 and TRBJ2-6; 8 nucleotides align to TRBD1. V lost 1 base, J lost 2 bases, and 10 bases stayed unmatched. Germline V CDR1 and CDR2: SNHLY, FYNNEI. The CDR3 totals 19 residues. CDR3 coding DNA: TGTGCCAGCAGTGAAGTACGTCCCGGGACAGGTACTGGGGCCAACGTCCTGACTTTC. Its protein product is CASSEVRPGTGTGANVLTF.

The chain joins TRBV14 to TRBJ1-5; D is uncertain. Between the trimmed V and J ends, which lost 0 bases and 6 bases, there was a span of 12 bases. Germline V gene sequence: CDR1 SGHDN, CDR2 FVKESK. The CDR3 totals 15 residues. CDR3 residues: CASSQEGQISQPQHF. CDR3 nucleotides: TGTGCCAGCAGCCAAGAAGGGCAAATAAGTCAGCCCCAGCATTTT.

This chain uses TRBV19 with TRBJ1-1, with a tentative D call TRBD1 (6 bases). Germline lookup yields CDR1 LNHDA and CDR2 SQIVND (reference sequence). The germline V and J ends were trimmed by 3 bases and 3 bases, with 11 bases remaining between them. CDR3 size: 14 residues. The CDR3 region is CASSIVGTHTEAFF. The CDR3 DNA follows: TGTGCCAGTAGTATTGTTGGGACACACACTGAAGCTTTCTTT.